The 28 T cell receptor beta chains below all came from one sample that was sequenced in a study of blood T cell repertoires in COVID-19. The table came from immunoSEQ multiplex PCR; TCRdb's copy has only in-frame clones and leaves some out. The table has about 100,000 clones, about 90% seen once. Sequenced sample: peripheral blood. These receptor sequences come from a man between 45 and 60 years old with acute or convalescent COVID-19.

The CDR3 here is CASSLSRDYQFF. In DNA, the CDR3 is TGTGCCAGCAGTTTATCCCGGGACTACCAGTTCTTC. The V gene is TRBV28, the J gene TRBJ2-1; 7 bases align to TRBD2. This CDR3 is 12 amino acids long. Unmatched junction bases numbered 4, after V lost 1 base and J lost 13 bases. Germline values: CDR1 MDHEN, CDR2 SYDVKM.

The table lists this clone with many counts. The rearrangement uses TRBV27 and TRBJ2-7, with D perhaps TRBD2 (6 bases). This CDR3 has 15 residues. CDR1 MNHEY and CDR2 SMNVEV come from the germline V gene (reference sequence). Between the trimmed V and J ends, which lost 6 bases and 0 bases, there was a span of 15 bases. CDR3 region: CASSPSAISSYEQYF. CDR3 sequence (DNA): TGTGCCAGCAGCCCTAGCGCTATAAGCTCCTACGAGCAGTACTTC.

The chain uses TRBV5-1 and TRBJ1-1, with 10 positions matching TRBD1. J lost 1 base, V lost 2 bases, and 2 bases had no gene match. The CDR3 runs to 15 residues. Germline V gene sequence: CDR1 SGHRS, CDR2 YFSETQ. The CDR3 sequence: CASSFDRGRNTEAFF. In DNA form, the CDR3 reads TGCGCCAGCAGCTTCGACAGGGGGCGGAACACTGAAGCTTTCTTT.

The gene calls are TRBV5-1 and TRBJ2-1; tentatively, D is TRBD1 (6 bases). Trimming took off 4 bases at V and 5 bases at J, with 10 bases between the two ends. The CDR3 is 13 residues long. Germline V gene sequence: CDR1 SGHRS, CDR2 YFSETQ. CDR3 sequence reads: CASSDGQNNEQFF. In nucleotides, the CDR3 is TGCGCCAGCAGCGATGGACAGAACAATGAGCAGTTCTTC.

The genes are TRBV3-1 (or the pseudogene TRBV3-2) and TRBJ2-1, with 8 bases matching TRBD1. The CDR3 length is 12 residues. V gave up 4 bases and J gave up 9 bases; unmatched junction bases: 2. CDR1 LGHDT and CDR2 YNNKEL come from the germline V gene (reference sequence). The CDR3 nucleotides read TGTGCCAGCAGCCCCACAGGGGGTGAGCAGTTCTTC. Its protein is CASSPTGGEQFF.

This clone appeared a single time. The CDR3 protein is CASSEGQTKGYTF. The CDR3 DNA reads TGTGCCAGCAGCGAGGGACAGACCAAGGGCTACACCTTC. The V gene is TRBV3-1 (or the pseudogene TRBV3-2), the J gene TRBJ1-2; 7 bases are shared with TRBD1. Germline trimming cut 5 bases from V and 8 bases from J; bases unmatched to any gene: 8. The CDR3 totals 13 residues. Germline V gives CDR1 LGHDT, CDR2 YNNKEL (reference sequence).

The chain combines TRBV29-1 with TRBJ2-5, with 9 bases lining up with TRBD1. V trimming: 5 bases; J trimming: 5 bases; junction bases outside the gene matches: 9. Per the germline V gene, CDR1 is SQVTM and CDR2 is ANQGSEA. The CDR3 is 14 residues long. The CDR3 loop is CSVRSGQGRETQYF. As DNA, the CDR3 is TGCAGCGTTCGAAGCGGACAGGGGAGGGAGACCCAGTACTTC.

CDR3 amino acids: CASSIRQTSGNTIYF. The CDR3 nucleotides are TGTGCCAGTAGTATCCGACAGACCTCTGGAAACACCATATATTTT. The chain employs TRBV19 and TRBJ1-3; the D gene is possibly TRBD1 (5 bases). The ends were cut back, 3 bases at V and 0 bases at J, with 9 bases in the middle. Germline values: CDR1 LNHDA, CDR2 SQIVND (reference sequence). CDR3 size: 15 residues.

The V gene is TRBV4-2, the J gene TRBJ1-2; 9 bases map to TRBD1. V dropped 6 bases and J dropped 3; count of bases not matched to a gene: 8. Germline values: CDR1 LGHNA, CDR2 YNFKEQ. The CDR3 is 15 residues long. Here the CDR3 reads CASSTTGGADYGYTF. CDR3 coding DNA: TGTGCCAGCAGTACCACAGGGGGCGCGGACTATGGCTACACCTTC.

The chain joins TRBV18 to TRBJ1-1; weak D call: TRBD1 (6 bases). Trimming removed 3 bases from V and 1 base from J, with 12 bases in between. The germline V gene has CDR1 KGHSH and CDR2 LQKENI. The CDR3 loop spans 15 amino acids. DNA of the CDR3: TGTGCCAGCTCACCGTCAGGGACATCGAACACTGAAGCTTTCTTT. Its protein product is CASSPSGTSNTEAFF.

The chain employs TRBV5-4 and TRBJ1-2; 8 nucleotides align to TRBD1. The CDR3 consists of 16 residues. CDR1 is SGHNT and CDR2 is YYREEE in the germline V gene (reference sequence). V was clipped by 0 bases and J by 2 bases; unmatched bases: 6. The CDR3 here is CASSLGAGGANYGYTF. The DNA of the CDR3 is TGTGCCAGCAGCTTGGGTGCAGGGGGCGCGAACTATGGCTACACCTTC.

The CDR3 region is CASSHPYNSPLHF. CDR3 sequence (DNA): TGTGCCAGCAGCCACCCTTATAATTCACCCCTCCACTTT. V usage is TRBV3-1 (or the pseudogene TRBV3-2) and J usage is TRBJ1-6; D is unresolved. The V and J ends lost 3 bases and 4 bases respectively, with 4 bases between them. Germline values: CDR1 LGHDT, CDR2 YNNKEL (reference sequence). The length of the CDR3 is 13 residues.

The CDR3 region has the DNA TGTGCCAGCTCACCATCGGGGGAACGTAACTATGGCTACACCTTC. Its translation is CASSPSGERNYGYTF. This chain connects TRBV18 to TRBJ1-2; weak D call: TRBD1 (5 bases). Germline lookup yields CDR1 KGHSH and CDR2 LQKENI. CDR3 length: 15 residues. The V and J ends lost 2 bases and 1 base respectively, with 11 bases between them.

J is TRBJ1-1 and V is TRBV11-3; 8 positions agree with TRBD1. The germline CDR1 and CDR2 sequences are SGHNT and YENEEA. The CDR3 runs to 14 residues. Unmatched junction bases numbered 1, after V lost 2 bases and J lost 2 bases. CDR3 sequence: CASSLQGANTEAFF. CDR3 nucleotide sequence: TGTGCCAGCAGCTTACAGGGGGCAAACACTGAAGCTTTCTTT.

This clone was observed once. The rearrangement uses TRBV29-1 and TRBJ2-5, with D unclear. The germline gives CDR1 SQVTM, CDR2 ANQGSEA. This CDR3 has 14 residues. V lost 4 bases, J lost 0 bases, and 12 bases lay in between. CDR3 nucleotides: TGCAGCGTTGTTATCGGTAACTACCAAGAGACCCAGTACTTC. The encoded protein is CSVVIGNYQETQYF.

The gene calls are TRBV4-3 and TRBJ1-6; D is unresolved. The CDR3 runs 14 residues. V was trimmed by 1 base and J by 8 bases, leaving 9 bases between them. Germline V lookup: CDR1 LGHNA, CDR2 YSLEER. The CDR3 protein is CASSQGGSYSPLHF. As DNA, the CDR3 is TGCGCCAGCAGCCAAGGCGGGAGTTATTCACCCCTCCACTTT.

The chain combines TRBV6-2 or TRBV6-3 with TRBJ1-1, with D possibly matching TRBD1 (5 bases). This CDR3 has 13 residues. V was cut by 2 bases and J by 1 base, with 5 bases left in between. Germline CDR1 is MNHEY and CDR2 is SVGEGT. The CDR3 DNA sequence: TGTGCCAGCAGTTACAGGGGGAACACTGAAGCTTTCTTT. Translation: CASSYRGNTEAFF.

The CDR3 region has the DNA TGTGCCAGCAGTACAGGGTTCTACGAGCAGTACTTC. Its protein product is CASSTGFYEQYF. V usage is TRBV12-3 or TRBV12-4 and J usage is TRBJ2-7; D is perhaps TRBD1 (6 bases). Trimming stripped 5 bases from V and 3 bases from J, with 8 bases between. The CDR3 runs to 12 residues.

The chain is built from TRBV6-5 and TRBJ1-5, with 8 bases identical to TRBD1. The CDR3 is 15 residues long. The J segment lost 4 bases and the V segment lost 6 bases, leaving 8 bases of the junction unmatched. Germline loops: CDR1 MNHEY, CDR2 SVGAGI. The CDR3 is CASSPHRGKNQPQHF. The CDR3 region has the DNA TGTGCCAGCAGCCCACACAGGGGGAAGAATCAGCCCCAGCATTTT.

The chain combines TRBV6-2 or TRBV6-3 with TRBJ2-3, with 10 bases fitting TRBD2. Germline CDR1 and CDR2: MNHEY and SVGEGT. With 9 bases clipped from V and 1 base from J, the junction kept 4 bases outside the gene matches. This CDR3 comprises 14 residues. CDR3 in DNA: TGTGCCAGTAGTGGACTAGCGGGCACAGATACGCAGTATTTT. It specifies CASSGLAGTDTQYF.

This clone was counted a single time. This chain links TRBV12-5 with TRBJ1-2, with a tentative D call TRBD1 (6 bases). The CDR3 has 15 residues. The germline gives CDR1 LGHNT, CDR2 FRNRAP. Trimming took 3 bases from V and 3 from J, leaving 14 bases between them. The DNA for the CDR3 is TGTGCTAGTGGTTTTACGGGAGGGGGGTACTATGGCTACACCTTC. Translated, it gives CASGFTGGGYYGYTF. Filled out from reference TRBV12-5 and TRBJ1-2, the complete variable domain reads DARVTQTPRHKVTEMGQEVTMRCQPILGHNTVFWYRQTMMQGLELLAYFRNRAPLDDSGMPKDRFSAEMPDATLATLKIQPSEPRDSAVYFCASGFTGGGYYGYTFGSGTRLTVV.

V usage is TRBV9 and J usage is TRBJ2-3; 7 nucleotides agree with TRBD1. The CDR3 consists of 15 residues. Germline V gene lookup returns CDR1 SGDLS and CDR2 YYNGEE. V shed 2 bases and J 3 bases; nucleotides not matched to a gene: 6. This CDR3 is CASSVRTGVTDTQYF. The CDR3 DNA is TGTGCCAGCAGCGTTCGGACAGGAGTAACAGATACGCAGTATTTT.

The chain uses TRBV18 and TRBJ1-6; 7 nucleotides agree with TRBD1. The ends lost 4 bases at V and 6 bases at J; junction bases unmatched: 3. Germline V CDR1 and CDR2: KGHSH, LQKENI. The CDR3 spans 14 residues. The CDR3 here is CASSLGTVNSPLHF. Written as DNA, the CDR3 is TGTGCCAGCTCACTCGGGACAGTTAATTCACCCCTCCACTTT.

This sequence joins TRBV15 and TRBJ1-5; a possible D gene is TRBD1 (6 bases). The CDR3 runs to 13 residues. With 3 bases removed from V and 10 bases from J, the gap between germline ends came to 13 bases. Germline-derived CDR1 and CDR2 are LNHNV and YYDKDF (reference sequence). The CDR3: CATSRAKDRPQHF. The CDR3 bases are TGTGCCACCAGCAGGGCTAAGGACAGACCCCAGCATTTT.

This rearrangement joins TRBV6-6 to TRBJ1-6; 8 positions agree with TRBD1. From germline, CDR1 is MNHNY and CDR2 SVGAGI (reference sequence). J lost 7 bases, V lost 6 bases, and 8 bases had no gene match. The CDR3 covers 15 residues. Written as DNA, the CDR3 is TGTGCCAGCAGGCAAGTGGGACAGGACAATTCACCCCTCCACTTT. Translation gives CASRQVGQDNSPLHF.

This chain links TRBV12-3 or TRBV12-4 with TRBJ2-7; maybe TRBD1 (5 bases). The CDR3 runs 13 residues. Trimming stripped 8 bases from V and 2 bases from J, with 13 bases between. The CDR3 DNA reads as TGTGCCAGCTCCCGGACACTTACCTACGAGCAGTACTTC. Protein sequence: CASSRTLTYEQYF.

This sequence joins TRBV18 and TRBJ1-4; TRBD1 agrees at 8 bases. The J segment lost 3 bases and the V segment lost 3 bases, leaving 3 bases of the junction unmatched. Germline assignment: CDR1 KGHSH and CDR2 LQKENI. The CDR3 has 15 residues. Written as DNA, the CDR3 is TGTGCCAGCTCACCTCAGGGGGCTGCTAATGAAAAACTGTTTTTT. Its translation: CASSPQGAANEKLFF.

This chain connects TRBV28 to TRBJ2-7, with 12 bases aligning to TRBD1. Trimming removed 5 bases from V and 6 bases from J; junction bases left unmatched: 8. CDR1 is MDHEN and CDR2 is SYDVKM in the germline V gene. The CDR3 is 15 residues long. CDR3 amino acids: CASSLPGQGAREQYF. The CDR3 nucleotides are TGTGCCAGCAGTCTCCCGGGACAGGGGGCTCGCGAGCAGTACTTC.